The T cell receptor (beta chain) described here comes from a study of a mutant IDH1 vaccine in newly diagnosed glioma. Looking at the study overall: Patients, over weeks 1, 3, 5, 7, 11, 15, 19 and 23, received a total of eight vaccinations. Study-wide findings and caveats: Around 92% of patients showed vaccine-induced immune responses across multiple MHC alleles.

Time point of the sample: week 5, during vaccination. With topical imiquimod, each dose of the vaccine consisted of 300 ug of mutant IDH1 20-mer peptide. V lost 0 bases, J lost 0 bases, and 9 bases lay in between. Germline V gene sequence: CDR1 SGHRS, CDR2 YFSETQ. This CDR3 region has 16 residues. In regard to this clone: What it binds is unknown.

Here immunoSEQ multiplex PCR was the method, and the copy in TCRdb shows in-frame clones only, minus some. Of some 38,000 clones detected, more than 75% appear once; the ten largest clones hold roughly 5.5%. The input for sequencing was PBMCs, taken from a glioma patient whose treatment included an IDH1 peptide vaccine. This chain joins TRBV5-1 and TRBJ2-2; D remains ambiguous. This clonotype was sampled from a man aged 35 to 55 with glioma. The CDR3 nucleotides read TGCGCCAGCAGCTTGGCCGGGTCAGCGAACACCGGGGAGCTGTTTTTT. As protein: CASSLAGSANTGELFF.